This T cell receptor (beta chain) was identified in a study of cytomegalovirus exposure and HLA in healthy donors. PCR amplification relied on 60 Vbeta primers (plus 13 Jbeta primers). Data came from immunoSEQ multiplex PCR; TCRdb stores just in-frame clones and leaves some out. The sample has roughly 110,000 clones; 82% are singletons. The CDR3 sequence is 15 residues long. With 5 bases removed from V and 3 bases from J, the gap between germline ends came to 14 bases. In germline, CDR1 is SEHNR, CDR2 FQNEAQ (reference sequence). The chain employs TRBV7-9 and TRBJ2-4; a possible D gene is TRBD1 (6 bases). The source is a man aged 25 to 45 in good health and CMV-seropositive. The specimen was PBMCs. CDR3 bases: TGTGCCAGCAGCCGTCTGGGGGCGGTCAAAAACATTCAGTACTTC. Amino acids: CASSRLGAVKNIQYF. Full variable domain (remainder filled in from reference TRBV7-9 and TRBJ2-4): DTGVSQNPRHKITKRGQNVTFRCDPISEHNRLYWYRQTLGQGPEFLTYFQNEAQLEKSRLLSDRFSAERPKGSFSTLEIQRTEQGDSAMYLCASSRLGAVKNIQYFGAGTRLSVL.